What follows are 24 T cell receptor beta chains derived from one specimen sequenced in a study of control samples from healthy donors and cancer patients. Sequencing used immunoSEQ multiplex PCR; TCRdb keeps in-frame clones, though not all of them. Of approximately 150,000 clones in the sample, under 95% are singletons; the top ten hold 5.8%. Material: blood. The receptors originated from a young man in good health.

This rearrangement joins TRBV28 to TRBJ2-7; perhaps TRBD2 as D (6 bases). Trimming left V 2 bases short and J 7 bases short, with 12 bases between. In germline, CDR1 is MDHEN, CDR2 SYDVKM. This CDR3 is 13 amino acids long. This chain's CDR3 is CASSLTGEREQYF. The CDR3 DNA follows: TGTGCCAGCAGTTTAACGGGGGAGAGAGAGCAGTACTTC.

The chain combines TRBV25-1 with TRBJ2-4, with a weak D call TRBD1 (6 bases). V shed 6 bases and J shed 15 bases, with 24 bases lying between them. The germline CDR1 and CDR2 sequences are MGHDK and SYGVNS. The CDR3 length is 14 residues. The CDR3 nucleotides are TGTGCCAGCAGCCAGGGGAGCCGGGCCAAACGCCTGTACTTC. Amino acids: CASSQGSRAKRLYF.

The chain joins TRBV19 to TRBJ2-1, with TRBD2 identical over 9 bases. Germline CDR1 LNHDA, CDR2 SQIVND (reference sequence). The V segment lost 8 bases and the J segment 0 bases; nucleotides outside the gene matches: 8. This CDR3 has 16 amino acids. DNA for the CDR3: TGTGCCAGTTCAAGAAGTAGCGGGAGCTCCTACAATGAGCAGTTCTTC. It yields the protein CASSRSSGSSYNEQFF.

This clone appeared a single time. The chain combines TRBV7-9 with TRBJ2-1, with 12 bases that match TRBD2. The CDR3 is made up of 15 amino acids. V shed 5 bases, J shed 6 bases, and the junction held 5 bases outside the gene matches. Germline assignment: CDR1 SEHNR and CDR2 FQNEAQ (reference sequence). The CDR3 DNA sequence: TGTGCCAGCAGCCCACCGGGACTAGCGGGCAATGAGCAGTTCTTC. This encodes CASSPPGLAGNEQFF.

CDR3 sequence reads: CASSLGEGRTTYF. DNA of the CDR3: TGTGCCAGCAGCTTAGGGGAGGGTCGGACAACATATTTT. The chain is built from TRBV7-2 and TRBJ1-3; D may be TRBD1 (5 bases). The CDR3 consists of 13 residues. Germline V lookup: CDR1 SGHTA, CDR2 FQGNSA. Deletions cut 1 base from V and 15 bases from J, with 16 bases between. Using reference TRBV7-2 and TRBJ1-3 for the parts outside the CDR3, the full variable domain is GAGVSQSPSNKVTEKGKDVELRCDPISGHTALYWYRQSLGQGLEFLIYFQGNSAPDKSGLPSDRFSAERTGGSVSTLTIQRTQQEDSAVYLCASSLGEGRTTYFGEGSWLTVV.

The genes are TRBV7-8 and TRBJ1-1, with D unclear. The ends were cut back, 2 bases at V and 1 base at J, with 11 bases in the middle. Germline V gives CDR1 SGHVS, CDR2 FQNEAQ. The CDR3 runs 15 residues. The CDR3, as DNA: TGTGCCAGCAGCTTAAATACAAGAACGAACACTGAAGCTTTCTTT. Its translation is CASSLNTRTNTEAFF.

This sequence joins TRBV19 and TRBJ2-2; D might be TRBD2 (6 bases). Trimming shortened V by 1 base and J by 2 bases, and 8 bases separated the two germline ends. Germline CDR1 is LNHDA and CDR2 is SQIVND (reference sequence). The CDR3 is 15 amino acids. The CDR3 DNA reads as TGTGCCAGTAGTATAGCGGGGGTTAACACCGGGGAGCTGTTTTTT. Translating it yields CASSIAGVNTGELFF.

CDR3 in DNA: TGCAGCGTCCAGCCTACAGGGACTGAAGCTTTCTTT. Its protein product is CSVQPTGTEAFF. The genes are TRBV29-1 and TRBJ1-1; perhaps TRBD1 as D (6 bases). This CDR3 is built from 12 residues. With 6 bases removed from V and 5 bases from J, the gap between germline ends came to 13 bases. CDR1 and CDR2 from the germline V gene are SQVTM and ANQGSEA.

The J gene is TRBJ1-5, the V gene TRBV24-1; no clear D. The ends were cut back, 6 bases at V and 1 base at J, with 9 bases in the middle. Germline CDR1 is KGHDR and CDR2 is SFDVKD. This CDR3 region has 14 residues. Here the CDR3 reads CATSSFDSNQPQHF. The CDR3 nucleotides are TGTGCCACCAGTTCTTTTGACAGCAATCAGCCCCAGCATTTT.

The rearrangement uses TRBV10-3 and TRBJ1-5; TRBD1 agrees at 7 bases. After removal of 5 bases from V and 0 bases from J, the junction contained 10 bases not matched to a gene. The CDR3 is made up of 17 amino acids. Germline V lookup: CDR1 ENHRY, CDR2 SYGVKD. This chain's CDR3 is CAISSGTEYYSNQPQHF. The CDR3 nucleotides are TGTGCCATCAGTTCCGGGACAGAATATTATAGCAATCAGCCCCAGCATTTT.

This clone was seen once. The chain links TRBV30 to TRBJ1-5; 8 nucleotides align to TRBD1. V trimming: 2 bases; J trimming: 2 bases; junction bases outside the gene matches: 5. Per the germline V gene, CDR1 is GTSNPN and CDR2 is SVGIG (reference sequence). The CDR3 is 15 amino acids. The chain's CDR3 is CAWSPRGRRNQPQHF. The DNA for the CDR3 is TGTGCCTGGAGTCCCAGGGGGCGACGCAATCAGCCCCAGCATTTT.

This chain connects TRBV10-3 to TRBJ1-1, with TRBD1 identical over 7 bases. The trim removed 10 bases at V and 4 bases at J, leaving 6 bases unmatched. The CDR3 runs to 12 residues. The germline V gene has CDR1 ENHRY and CDR2 SYGVKD. The CDR3 here is CASTGEGTEAFF. The CDR3, as DNA: TGTGCCAGTACAGGGGAGGGCACTGAAGCTTTCTTT.

The chain links TRBV6-5 to TRBJ1-2; D unresolved. The CDR3 has 12 amino acids. CDR1 and CDR2 (germline): MNHEY, SVGAGI. Trimming took 5 bases from V and 5 from J, leaving 9 bases between them. The CDR3 nucleotides read TGTGCCAGCAGTCCCGCTGGTTATGGCTACACCTTC. Translated, it gives CASSPAGYGYTF.

This chain uses TRBV5-6 with TRBJ1-3, with D unclear. V was pared by 0 bases and J by 4 bases, with 8 bases between. The germline V gene has CDR1 SGHDT and CDR2 YYEEEE. The CDR3 loop spans 14 amino acids. In DNA, the CDR3 is TGTGCCAGCAGCTTGGTTGCAACAGGAAACACCATATATTTT. As protein: CASSLVATGNTIYF.

The CDR3 DNA reads as TGTGCCAGCAGCCCCCTTAAGCATCGGGACGACGAGCAGTACTTC. As protein: CASSPLKHRDDEQYF. The rearrangement joins TRBV28 to TRBJ2-7; D may match TRBD1 or TRBD2 (5 bases each). V lost 6 bases and J lost 5, with 20 bases in between. The germline CDR1 and CDR2 sequences are MDHEN and SYDVKM. CDR3 length equals 15 residues.

The chain uses TRBV29-1 and TRBJ1-2; TRBD1 might be the D (5 bases). The V end was cut by 2 bases, the J end by 5 bases, with 12 bases between. This CDR3 has 13 residues. The germline V gene has CDR1 SQVTM and CDR2 ANQGSEA. This chain's CDR3 is CSVEIRGAYGYTF. The CDR3 DNA is TGCAGCGTTGAAATACGGGGCGCTTATGGCTACACCTTC. Together with reference TRBV29-1 and TRBJ1-2, the CDR3 gives the full variable domain: SAVISQKPSRDICQRGTSLTIQCQVDSQVTMMFWYRQQPGQSLTLIATANQGSEATYESGFVIDKFPISRPNLTFSTLTVSNMSPEDSSIYLCSVEIRGAYGYTFGSGTRLTVV.

The chain recombines TRBV19 with TRBJ1-1, with a weak D call TRBD1 (5 bases). The CDR3 covers 16 residues. CDR1 and CDR2 from the germline V gene are LNHDA and SQIVND (reference sequence). Trimming cost V 3 bases and J 3 bases, with 17 bases left between them. The CDR3 nucleotides are TGTGCCAGTAGTATTCTGGGGGGGATCGACGACACTGAAGCTTTCTTT. This codes for CASSILGGIDDTEAFF.

The CDR3 loop is CSGGPGASYGYTF. As DNA, the CDR3 is TGCAGCGGCGGCCCGGGGGCAAGCTATGGCTACACCTTC. The rearrangement links TRBV29-1 to TRBJ1-2, with a weak D call TRBD1 (6 bases). The CDR3 length is 13 residues. Germline CDR1 SQVTM, CDR2 ANQGSEA. V lost 7 bases and J 4 bases, leaving 16 bases between the germline ends.

V usage is TRBV4-1 and J usage is TRBJ1-3; 7 bases are shared with TRBD1. J gave up 2 bases and V 4 bases, and 17 bases lay outside the gene matches. The CDR3 sequence is 19 residues long. Germline V CDR1 and CDR2: MGHRA, YSYEKL. The CDR3 coding sequence is TGCGCCAGCAGCCTTTCCAGAAATACCGGGACAGTAGCTGGAAACACCATATATTTT. Translating it yields CASSLSRNTGTVAGNTIYF.

V and J are TRBV27 and TRBJ2-3; 7 bases are a match to TRBD1. V trimming: 5 bases; J trimming: 1 base; junction bases outside the gene matches: 6. Germline values: CDR1 MNHEY, CDR2 SMNVEV (reference sequence). The CDR3 sequence is 15 residues long. The CDR3 DNA reads TGTGCCAGCAGTCTGCTTGGGACAGGCACAGATACGCAGTATTTT. It specifies CASSLLGTGTDTQYF.

The chain has TRBV27 and TRBJ1-1; TRBD1 matches at 7 bases. The CDR3 is 14 amino acids. V shed 5 bases and J 6 bases; nucleotides not matched to a gene: 9. The germline V gene has CDR1 MNHEY and CDR2 SMNVEV (reference sequence). CDR3 amino acids: CASSPQGRGAEAFF. Written as DNA, the CDR3 is TGTGCCAGCAGTCCACAGGGGCGGGGAGCTGAAGCTTTCTTT.

The chain combines TRBV4-2 with TRBJ2-1; maybe TRBD2 (6 bases). V shed 0 bases and J shed 0 bases, with 18 bases lying between them. Per germline, CDR1 LGHNA and CDR2 YNFKEQ. The CDR3 has 19 residues. For the CDR3, the DNA is TGTGCCAGCAGCCAAGATGTGGGGCCGTCCGGGAGCTCCTACAATGAGCAGTTCTTC. This sequence encodes CASSQDVGPSGSSYNEQFF.

In its sample, this clone was seen once. The J gene is TRBJ2-5, the V gene TRBV14; possibly TRBD2 for D (5 bases). Trimming pared 1 base from V and 2 bases from J, leaving 23 bases between. The CDR3 totals 19 residues. Germline V CDR1 and CDR2: SGHDN, FVKESK. The CDR3 region is CASSQASDVWAGYQETQYF. In nucleotides, the CDR3 is TGTGCCAGCAGCCAAGCAAGCGATGTCTGGGCGGGTTATCAAGAGACCCAGTACTTC.

The chain joins TRBV7-6 to TRBJ2-2; 7 bases line up with TRBD2. Germline V gene lookup returns CDR1 SGHVS and CDR2 FNYEAQ. The CDR3 is 17 amino acids. After removal of 2 bases from V and 8 bases from J, the junction contained 14 bases not matched to a gene. The CDR3 loop reads CASSLPRGEGLSGELFF. DNA of the CDR3: TGTGCCAGCAGCTTACCCCGGGGGGAGGGCCTTTCTGGGGAGCTGTTTTTT.